This TCR beta chain was identified in a study of human T cells and chemical hapten exposure. The time point is: pre-sensitization, week 0. Treatment here: therapeutic diphenylcyclopropenone sensitization with weekly scalp DPC. This clonotype was seen a handful of times. In TCRdb, the RACE reads were re-called with MiXCR into one record per CDR3 protein. This sample has approximately 400,000 distinct CDR3 sequences, with 5.1% found just once. Germline V lookup: CDR1 KGHSH, CDR2 LQKENI. V lost 1 base to trimming and J lost 4 bases, with 10 bases between them. The CDR3 spans 14 residues. This rearrangement joins TRBV18 to TRBJ1-1; D is uncertain. The sequence came from a woman in her forties or fifties with alopecia areata. Some clones in this sample may be carry-over from other donors' samples. Sample: whole blood, taken in connection with sensitization to the hapten diphenylcyclopropenone (DPC). CDR3 DNA: TGTGCCAGCTCACCACAAGGGAGTAGCACTGAAGCTTTCTTT. Protein product: CASSPQGSSTEAFF. Looking up the rest from reference TRBV18 and TRBJ1-1 gives the full variable domain: NAGVMQNPRHLVRRRGQEARLRCSPMKGHSHVYWYRQLPEEGLKFMVYLQKENIIDESGMPKERFSAEFPKEGPSILRIQQVVRGDSAAYFCASSPQGSSTEAFFGQGTRLTVV.